This T cell receptor (beta chain) was identified during a study of blood T cell repertoires in COVID-19. Study details: The cDNA or gDNA used as material had been derived from T cells, B-cell-depleted T cells, or PBMCs.

Sequenced by immunoSEQ multiplex PCR; TCRdb stores in-frame clones only, minus some. The sample lists 60,000 to 90,000 clones, 80% to 90% occurring once. The CDR3 is made up of 15 amino acids. Trimming at V came to 4 bases and at J to 3 bases, leaving 3 bases not matched to a gene. Germline V gene data show CDR1 as SGDLS and CDR2 as YYNGEE. The material sequenced was peripheral blood. The chain carries TRBV9 and TRBJ2-1; TRBD2 aligns across 11 bases. This TCR was sampled from a man aged 60-69 years with COVID-19, enrolled during active disease. The CDR3 loop reads CASSISGGDYNEQFF. The CDR3 bases are TGTGCCAGCAGCATTAGCGGGGGGGACTACAATGAGCAGTTCTTC.